The 9 T cell receptor beta chains listed next were all sequenced from one sample in a study of regulatory T cells in long-lasting Graves disease. In building TCR beta libraries, iRepertoire HTBI primers were used together with Arm-PCR of CDR3 regions. Using its own MiXCR run on the multiplex PCR reads, TCRdb lists one record per CDR3 protein. Of about 560,000 distinct CDR3 sequences in the sample, roughly 15% were seen once. Time point specified: newly diagnosed GD, antithyroid drugs for less than 3 months. Researchers made the TCR library from RNA that was extracted from PBMCs. The same specimen was also included in a second study, on T cells in Graves' hyperthyroidism and ophthalmopathy.

Sequenced material: peripheral blood mononuclear cells (PBMCs), taken at new diagnosis, from a patient treated with antithyroid drugs. These receptors all come from a young man with Graves disease.

V is TRBV25-1 and J is TRBJ2-1; no clear D. The J call may be mistaken, given a closer DNA end match to TRBJ2-5. Germline loops: CDR1 MGHDK, CDR2 SYGVNS. The CDR3 spans 14 residues. The CDR3 DNA reads TGTGCCAGCAGTGATTCCCTTCCGGGAGAGACCCAGTACTTC. Its translation: CASSDSLPGETQYF.

This clonotype appeared a few times. J is TRBJ1-5 and V is TRBV4-1, with unresolved D. The germline V and J ends were trimmed by 1 base and 11 bases, with 12 bases remaining between them. CDR1 is MGHRA, CDR2 YSYEKL, per germline. This CDR3 has 13 amino acids. CDR3 nucleotide sequence: TGCGCCAGCAGCCAAGTGGAGGGAGTGGCCCAGCATTTT. The encoded protein is CASSQVEGVAQHF.

This clonotype was counted at least ten times. The gene calls are TRBV11-2 and TRBJ2-1; D gene uncertain. CDR1 and CDR2 (germline): SGHAT, FQNNGV. The germline V and J ends were trimmed by 5 bases and 2 bases, with 19 bases remaining between them. The CDR3 runs 17 residues. The CDR3 here is CASSPGPQSSAYNEQFF. The CDR3 DNA reads as TGTGCCAGCAGCCCAGGTCCTCAGTCCTCGGCCTACAATGAGCAGTTCTTC.

This clonotype appeared many times. The J gene is TRBJ2-1, the V gene TRBV12-3 or TRBV12-4; 12 nucleotides agree with TRBD2. This CDR3 is 15 amino acids long. With 3 bases clipped from V and 8 bases from J, the junction kept 5 bases outside the gene matches. This CDR3 reads CASSLVASGRDEQFF. The CDR3 DNA is TGTGCCAGCAGTTTGGTGGCTAGCGGGAGGGATGAGCAGTTCTTC.

The J gene is TRBJ2-7, the V gene TRBV20-1, with 8 bases fitting TRBD2. Germline V CDR1 and CDR2: DFQATT, SNEGSKA (reference sequence). CDR3 length: 18 amino acids. After removal of 0 bases from V and 6 bases from J, the junction contained 19 bases not matched to a gene. CDR3 sequence: CSARDTGPAGVVRGEQYF. The CDR3 bases are TGCAGTGCTAGAGATACGGGCCCAGCGGGAGTCGTTCGTGGCGAGCAGTACTTC.

This clonotype was counted a few times. A much larger clone sits a single nucleotide away, making a read error possible. The genes are TRBV9 and TRBJ2-3; 14 positions agree with TRBD2. In germline, CDR1 is SGDLS, CDR2 YYNGEE. The trim removed 4 bases at V and 4 bases at J, leaving 5 bases unmatched. The CDR3 is made up of 16 amino acids. The DNA for the CDR3 is TGTGCCAGCAGCTCCGGGACTAGCGGGAGTTCAGATACGCAGTATTTT. This codes for CASSSGTSGSSDTQYF. Looking up the rest from reference TRBV9 and TRBJ2-3 gives the full variable domain: DSGVTQTPKHLITATGQRVTLRCSPRSGDLSVYWYQQSLDQGLQFLIQYYNGEERAKGNILERFSAQQFPDLHSELNLSSLELGDSALYFCASSSGTSGSSDTQYFGPGTRLTVL.

This clonotype was seen a few times. The chain links TRBV4-1 to TRBJ2-7, with a weak D call TRBD2 (7 bases). Germline V lookup: CDR1 MGHRA, CDR2 YSYEKL. V gave up 3 bases and J gave up 6 bases, with 18 bases separating them. This CDR3 comprises 15 residues. The CDR3 DNA is TGCGCCAGCAGCCACCCAGCGGGACATAGGGGCGAGCAGTACTTC. It encodes CASSHPAGHRGEQYF.

The sample holds many counts of this clonotype. The V gene is TRBV5-1, the J gene TRBJ2-3; the match to TRBD1 covers 7 bases. The length of the CDR3 is 13 residues. With 2 bases clipped from V and 10 bases from J, the junction kept 7 bases outside the gene matches. CDR1 SGHRS and CDR2 YFSETQ come from the germline V gene. Written as DNA, the CDR3 is TGCGCCAGCAGCTTCGACCCGGGACAGCCGCAGTATTTT. Translated, it gives CASSFDPGQPQYF.

This clonotype was recorded at least ten times. V usage is TRBV7-3 and J usage is TRBJ1-2; D ambiguous. Germline V lookup: CDR1 SGHTA, CDR2 FQGTGA. The CDR3 sequence is 13 residues long. Trimming removed 5 bases at V and 7 bases at J, with 14 bases between. CDR3 nucleotide sequence: TGTGCCAGCAGCGGCGGAAGGGAGGGTGGCTACACCTTC. It translates to CASSGGREGGYTF.